These 26 T cell receptor beta chains share one sample of origin, sequenced in a study of shared clonotypes between healthy human individuals. Libraries were prepared by immunoSEQ multiplex PCR; TCRdb keeps only in-frame clonotypes and omits some of them. The sample includes around 980,000 clones, more than 75% of them seen just once. Material: memory CD4+ T cells from PBMCs. The subset here: CD45RA-negative fraction. The receptors stem from a man between 18 and 29 years old in good health. Some clones in this sample may be carry-over from other donors' samples.

The chain is built from TRBV13 and TRBJ2-1; no firm D call. Germline CDR1 PRHDT, CDR2 FYEKMQ (reference sequence). CDR3 length: 14 amino acids. V shed 2 bases and J shed 4 bases, with 9 bases lying between them. This CDR3 reads CASSLSRSYNEQFF. The CDR3 DNA reads as TGTGCCAGCAGCTTAAGTCGGAGTTACAATGAGCAGTTCTTC.

The chain carries TRBV28 and TRBJ2-1; unclear D gene. V lost 2 bases and J lost 9, with 5 bases in between. The CDR3 consists of 11 residues. The germline gives CDR1 MDHEN, CDR2 SYDVKM. The CDR3 loop reads CASSLAAEQFF. The CDR3 nucleotides are TGTGCCAGCAGTTTAGCGGCTGAGCAGTTCTTC.

V and J are TRBV28 and TRBJ2-7; 10 bases agree with TRBD1. Losses at the gene ends were 2 bases for V and 1 base for J; bases not matched to a gene: 14. CDR1 is MDHEN and CDR2 is SYDVKM in the germline V gene. CDR3 size: 19 residues. The CDR3 loop reads CASSLIVLGQGPISYEQYF. CDR3 bases: TGTGCCAGCAGTTTAATCGTTCTGGGACAGGGGCCCATATCCTACGAGCAGTACTTC.

This clone occurred once. The chain combines TRBV28 with TRBJ1-5, with 7 bases that match TRBD1. CDR1 and CDR2 from the germline V gene are MDHEN and SYDVKM. The CDR3 extends over 17 amino acids. The junction had 16 bases not matched to a gene; V was cut back by 11 bases and J by 0 bases. The CDR3 DNA reads as TGTGCCGCGAGGGCGCAGGGGGGGACTAATAGCAATCAGCCCCAGCATTTT. Protein sequence: CAARAQGGTNSNQPQHF.

The chain is built from TRBV28 and TRBJ2-7; 10 bases are a match to TRBD2. The ends lost 5 bases at V and 0 bases at J; junction bases unmatched: 7. Germline-derived CDR1 and CDR2 are MDHEN and SYDVKM. The CDR3 is 16 residues long. As DNA, the CDR3 is TGTGCCAGCAGTACAGGACTAGCGGAGAGCTCCTACGAGCAGTACTTC. Translation gives CASSTGLAESSYEQYF.

This chain connects TRBV9 to TRBJ1-2, with 7 bases identical to TRBD1. This CDR3 region has 14 residues. The trim removed 6 bases at V and 4 bases at J, leaving 9 bases unmatched. The V gene's germline CDR1 is SGDLS and CDR2 YYNGEE. The CDR3 sequence: CASKRGRQGYGYTF. CDR3 coding DNA: TGTGCCAGCAAGCGCGGCCGACAGGGCTATGGCTACACCTTC.

CDR3 residues: CASSSLGAYQETQYF. CDR3 bases: TGTGCCAGCAGCTCGCTAGGGGCCTACCAAGAGACCCAGTACTTC. The chain employs TRBV5-6 and TRBJ2-5, with D possibly TRBD1 on 5 matching bases. V was trimmed by 3 bases and J by 0 bases, leaving 12 bases between them. Germline CDR1 is SGHDT and CDR2 is YYEEEE. The CDR3 spans 15 residues. Filled out from reference TRBV5-6 and TRBJ2-5, the complete variable domain reads DAGVTQSPTHLIKTRGQQVTLRCSPKSGHDTVSWYQQALGQGPQFIFQYYEEEERQRGNFPDRFSGHQFPNYSSELNVNALLLGDSALYLCASSSLGAYQETQYFGPGTRLLVL.

This clone was counted between two and nine times. Other DNA sequences in the sample encode the same CDR3. This chain connects TRBV9 to TRBJ2-3; no clear D gene. The CDR3 extends over 13 amino acids. Germline V gives CDR1 SGDLS, CDR2 YYNGEE. V lost 0 bases to trimming and J lost 6 bases, with 8 bases between them. Written as DNA, the CDR3 is TGTGCCAGCAGCGTAGAGAGACCCGATACGCAGTATTTT. Its protein product is CASSVERPDTQYF.

The rearrangement links TRBV18 to TRBJ1-1, with 9 bases that match TRBD1. The CDR3 extends over 14 amino acids. J lost 6 bases, V lost 3 bases, and 5 bases had no gene match. Germline V gene sequence: CDR1 KGHSH, CDR2 LQKENI. CDR3 DNA: TGTGCCAGCTCACCGGCACAGGGGGCCCCTGAAGCTTTCTTT. It yields the protein CASSPAQGAPEAFF.

Note on this clone: This may come from a read error, since a much larger clone is one base off. The chain carries TRBV7-3 and TRBJ1-1; no firm D call. V was cut by 3 bases and J by 1 base, with 6 bases left in between. CDR1 and CDR2 from the germline V gene are SGHTA and FQGTGA. The CDR3 runs 13 residues. The chain's CDR3 is CASSFNRNTEAFF. The CDR3 nucleotides read TGTGCCAGCAGCTTTAACAGGAACACTGAAGCTTTCTTT.

Concerning this clone itself: The identical CDR3 is also encoded by other nucleotide sequences in the sample. V usage is TRBV5-1 and J usage is TRBJ2-2; 10 bases line up with TRBD2. Germline V gives CDR1 SGHRS, CDR2 YFSETQ. CDR3 length: 15 amino acids. The junction had 1 base not matched to a gene; V was cut back by 3 bases and J by 2 bases. The CDR3 DNA reads TGCGCCAGCAGCTCACTAGCGGGAAACACCGGGGAGCTGTTTTTT. Translating gives CASSSLAGNTGELFF. Using reference TRBV5-1 and TRBJ2-2 for the parts outside the CDR3, the full variable domain is KAGVTQTPRYLIKTRGQQVTLSCSPISGHRSVSWYQQTPGQGLQFLFEYFSETQRNKGNFPGRFSGRQFSNSRSEMNVSTLELGDSALYLCASSSLAGNTGELFFGEGSRLTVL.

The V gene is TRBV7-2, the J gene TRBJ1-1; D unclear. CDR3 length equals 13 residues. Germline V CDR1 and CDR2: SGHTA, FQGNSA. V was trimmed by 5 bases and J by 1 base, leaving 8 bases between them. CDR3 protein: CASSRPWNTEAFF. The CDR3 DNA is TGTGCCAGCAGCCGGCCTTGGAACACTGAAGCTTTCTTT.

On this clone itself: The junction departs from germline at one end; a sequencing error may be responsible. This sequence joins TRBV18 and TRBJ2-5; D remains unclear. This CDR3 contains 14 residues. Germline V gene sequence: CDR1 KGHSH, CDR2 LQKENI. The CDR3 DNA reads TGTGCCAGCTCACCACAGGGTTATCAAGAGGCCCAGTACTTC. Its protein is CASSPQGYQEAQYF.

V is TRBV30 and J is TRBJ1-4, with D uncertain. The CDR3 is 14 residues long. Germline V gene lookup returns CDR1 GTSNPN and CDR2 SVGIG (reference sequence). Between the trimmed V and J ends, which lost 6 bases and 4 bases, there was a span of 15 bases. The CDR3 bases are TGTGCCTGCCTTCCTTGGCCGTTTAATGAAAAACTGTTTTTT. This translates into CACLPWPFNEKLFF.

There are a few counts of this clone. This chain uses TRBV9 with TRBJ1-1; perhaps TRBD1 as D (5 bases). This CDR3 comprises 13 residues. V lost 4 bases to trimming and J lost 7 bases, with 14 bases between them. Germline V gene sequence: CDR1 SGDLS, CDR2 YYNGEE. This chain's CDR3 is CASSPGPSSEAFF. In nucleotides, the CDR3 is TGTGCCAGCAGCCCGGGACCGTCCAGTGAAGCTTTCTTT.

V is TRBV20-1 and J is TRBJ1-2; TRBD1 matches 7 bases. The CDR3 is 11 residues long. V lost 6 bases and J lost 6; bases outside the gene matches: 4. Germline-derived CDR1 and CDR2 are DFQATT and SNEGSKA (reference sequence). CDR3 DNA sequence: TGCAGTGCACAGGGGATTAATGGCTACACCTTC. Its protein is CSAQGINGYTF.

As regards this clone: One base away lies a much larger clone, so this may be a sequencing read error. The same CDR3 arises from other DNA sequences in this sample as well. The J gene is TRBJ1-1, the V gene TRBV28; TRBD1 matches at 8 bases. Germline trimming cut 6 bases from V and 1 base from J; bases unmatched to any gene: 4. The CDR3 runs to 14 residues. Germline CDR1 reads MDHEN; CDR2 reads SYDVKM. The CDR3 loop reads CASRGGTGNTEAFF. CDR3 DNA: TGTGCCAGCAGGGGAGGGACAGGGAACACTGAAGCTTTCTTT.

This clone came up a few times. The gene calls are TRBV30 and TRBJ2-7; D possibly uses TRBD1 or TRBD2 (5 bases each). The CDR3 is made up of 14 amino acids. Between the trimmed V and J ends, which lost 3 bases and 0 bases, there was a span of 12 bases. CDR1 and CDR2 from the germline V gene are GTSNPN and SVGIG (reference sequence). The CDR3 loop is CAWSQGGSSYEQYF. The CDR3 nucleotides are TGTGCCTGGAGCCAGGGTGGGAGCTCCTACGAGCAGTACTTC.

CDR3 bases: TGCGCCAGCAGCTCCGGGGGGATCGGAAACATTCAGTACTTC. Amino acid sequence: CASSSGGIGNIQYF. The genes are TRBV5-1 and TRBJ2-4; the match to TRBD2 covers 7 bases. Trimming at V came to 3 bases and at J to 6 bases, leaving 6 bases not matched to a gene. CDR1 is SGHRS and CDR2 is YFSETQ in the germline V gene. This CDR3 comprises 14 residues.

On this clone itself: Other DNA sequences of this sample code for an identical CDR3. The chain links TRBV6-5 to TRBJ2-7, with TRBD2 matching 7 bases. Looked up from germline, CDR1 is MNHEY and CDR2 is SVGAGI. Germline trimming cut 7 bases from V and 3 bases from J; bases unmatched to any gene: 0. The CDR3 contains 11 residues. CDR3: CASKRGYEQYF. CDR3 nucleotides: TGTGCCAGCAAGCGGGGCTACGAGCAGTACTTC.

The rearrangement joins TRBV7-2 to TRBJ1-1, with 8 positions matching TRBD1. V was pared by 5 bases and J by 11 bases, with 10 bases of the junction left unmatched. This CDR3 spans 13 amino acids. CDR1 and CDR2 from the germline V gene are SGHTA and FQGNSA. The CDR3 loop reads CASSPTLRQGAFF. CDR3 in DNA: TGTGCCAGCAGCCCCACCCTGAGACAGGGGGCTTTCTTT. The full variable domain, with the rest looked up from reference TRBV7-2 and TRBJ1-1, is GAGVSQSPSNKVTEKGKDVELRCDPISGHTALYWYRQSLGQGLEFLIYFQGNSAPDKSGLPSDRFSAERTGGSVSTLTIQRTQQEDSAVYLCASSPTLRQGAFFGQGTRLTVV.

There are a few counts of this clone. The rearrangement uses TRBV7-3 and TRBJ1-4; D ambiguous. The germline V gene encodes CDR1 SGHTA and CDR2 FQGTGA. The CDR3 has 15 amino acids. Trimming took 2 bases from V and 4 from J, leaving 11 bases between them. The CDR3 DNA follows: TGTGCCAGCAGCTTAGGCTGGGGTCTTAATGAAAAACTGTTTTTT. Residues: CASSLGWGLNEKLFF.

The chain has TRBV28 and TRBJ1-3; no reliable D call. CDR3 length: 16 amino acids. The germline V gene has CDR1 MDHEN and CDR2 SYDVKM. V was cut by 3 bases and J by 0 bases, with 12 bases left in between. The CDR3: CASSLRWHSSGNTIYF. The CDR3, as DNA: TGTGCCAGCAGTTTGAGGTGGCATTCCTCTGGAAACACCATATATTTT.

A remark on this clone: The same CDR3 arises from other DNA sequences in this sample as well. V gene TRBV2 combines with J gene TRBJ2-5; tentatively, D is TRBD1 or TRBD2 (5 bases each). Trimming took off 5 bases at V and 5 bases at J, with 12 bases between the two ends. Germline CDR1 is SNHLY and CDR2 is FYNNEI. The CDR3 sequence is 13 residues long. The CDR3 sequence is CASSRGRQETQYF. CDR3 nucleotides: TGTGCCAGCAGTCGGGGACGCCAGGAGACCCAGTACTTC.

This chain uses TRBV9 with TRBJ2-1; D is uncertain. V shed 0 bases and J shed 0 bases, with 10 bases lying between them. Germline values: CDR1 SGDLS, CDR2 YYNGEE. This CDR3 contains 16 residues. The CDR3 is CASSVGQEISYNEQFF. As DNA, the CDR3 is TGTGCCAGCAGCGTAGGCCAGGAGATCTCCTACAATGAGCAGTTCTTC.

This clone has only one observation. This chain connects TRBV4-1 to TRBJ2-1; no firm D call. The CDR3 is 13 amino acids. Germline loops: CDR1 MGHRA, CDR2 YSYEKL. V was clipped by 1 base and J by 8 bases, with 9 bases between them. CDR3 protein: CASSQVSPDEQFF. The CDR3 DNA is TGCGCCAGCAGCCAAGTCTCGCCGGATGAGCAGTTCTTC.